Listed here are 27 T cell receptor beta chains from one sample, sequenced in a study of control samples from healthy donors and cancer patients (dated by TCRdb to the early 2020s). Library method: the immunoSEQ multiplex PCR assay. TCRdb's version of the immuneACCESS table is confined to in-frame rearrangements and falls short of the full clone set. An unresolved V gene accounts for under half of the shortfall where checked; the remainder is of unknown origin. This sample gives about 410,000 clones in total; over 75% of them show up just once. Clones ranked in the top ten supply more than 6% of the sample. The sequenced sample was PBMCs. The receptors here all came from a man aged 35-49 years with head and neck cancer.

This chain connects TRBV5-4 to TRBJ2-2; D not certain. Deletions cut 4 bases from V and 1 base from J, with 11 bases between. Germline loops: CDR1 SGHNT, CDR2 YYREEE (reference sequence). CDR3 length equals 15 residues. CDR3 DNA sequence: TGTGCCAGCAGCCCCAAAACGCGGAACACCGGGGAGCTGTTTTTT. It encodes CASSPKTRNTGELFF.

J is TRBJ2-3 and V is TRBV5-5; the D gene could be TRBD1 or TRBD2 (5 bases each). This CDR3 is built from 13 residues. Trimming left V 6 bases short and J 0 bases short, with 8 bases between. The V gene's germline CDR1 is SGHKS and CDR2 YYEKEE (reference sequence). The CDR3 DNA sequence: TGTGCCAGCAATGGGGGAAGCACAGATACGCAGTATTTT. Translated: CASNGGSTDTQYF.

This clone appeared a single time. The chain links TRBV12-3 or TRBV12-4 to TRBJ1-1; no clear D. The CDR3 consists of 13 residues. V lost 3 bases and J lost 0, with 5 bases in between. This CDR3 reads CASSFEVNTEAFF. DNA for the CDR3: TGTGCCAGCAGTTTCGAAGTGAACACTGAAGCTTTCTTT.

This chain joins TRBV6-1 and TRBJ2-1; TRBD2 matches at 9 bases. Germline CDR1 and CDR2: MNHNS and SASEGT. J gave up 8 bases and V 3 bases, and 11 bases lay outside the gene matches. The CDR3 loop spans 16 amino acids. CDR3 coding DNA: TGTGCCAGCAGTGATTTGTCGGCTAGCGGGACGGATGAGCAGTTCTTC. It codes for CASSDLSASGTDEQFF.

J is TRBJ1-2 and V is TRBV28; 8 bases line up with TRBD1. The germline V gene has CDR1 MDHEN and CDR2 SYDVKM. Trimming cost V 4 bases and J 8 bases; bases outside gene matches: 18. The CDR3 length is 17 residues. In DNA, the CDR3 is TGTGCCAGCAGTTCTACTCCCACCGGGACAGGAGGTCAGGGCTACACCTTC. It yields the protein CASSSTPTGTGGQGYTF.

The chain uses TRBV6-1 and TRBJ2-7, with a tentative D call TRBD1 (5 bases). CDR3 length: 15 residues. Germline CDR1 MNHNS, CDR2 SASEGT. Deletions cut 6 bases from V and 2 bases from J, with 17 bases between. CDR3 in DNA: TGTGCCAGCAGGCCGGCGGACACGTCTACCTACGAGCAGTACTTC. Its protein product is CASRPADTSTYEQYF.

The V and J genes are TRBV4-1 and TRBJ1-3; 10 nucleotides line up with TRBD1. With V trimmed by 4 bases and J by 0 bases, 3 bases remained unmatched. CDR1 is MGHRA and CDR2 is YSYEKL in the germline V gene. The CDR3 is 16 residues long. CDR3 DNA sequence: TGCGCCAGCAGCCGGGACAGGGGAAACTCTGGAAACACCATATATTTT. Protein sequence: CASSRDRGNSGNTIYF.

The chain is built from TRBV5-1 and TRBJ2-2; TRBD2 aligns across 7 bases. The CDR3 loop spans 14 amino acids. Germline lookup yields CDR1 SGHRS and CDR2 YFSETQ. J gave up 3 bases and V 2 bases, and 1 base lay outside the gene matches. CDR3 residues: CASSFRGDTGELFF. CDR3 sequence (DNA): TGCGCCAGCAGCTTCCGGGGGGACACCGGGGAGCTGTTTTTT.

The chain recombines TRBV9 with TRBJ1-3; TRBD1 matches 7 bases. J gave up 7 bases and V 9 bases, and 16 bases lay outside the gene matches. This CDR3 is 15 amino acids long. Germline values: CDR1 SGDLS, CDR2 YYNGEE. The CDR3 spells CATVRGPVWKNTIYF. In DNA, the CDR3 is TGTGCCACCGTGAGGGGGCCCGTCTGGAAGAACACCATATATTTT.

The chain couples TRBV7-2 to TRBJ2-7; possible D gene TRBD2, 5 bases. The CDR3 is 13 amino acids. The germline CDR1 and CDR2 sequences are SGHTA and FQGNSA. Between the trimmed V and J ends, which lost 0 bases and 6 bases, there was a span of 9 bases. CDR3 nucleotides: TGTGCCAGCAGCTTAGCGTGGAGCGGCGAGCAGTACTTC. Translation: CASSLAWSGEQYF.

This chain links TRBV5-1 with TRBJ1-3; unclear D gene. CDR1 SGHRS and CDR2 YFSETQ come from the germline V gene. The germline V and J ends were trimmed by 1 base and 8 bases, with 10 bases remaining between them. CDR3 size: 13 residues. The CDR3 coding sequence is TGCGCCAGCAGCTTGAGGGAGGAGGACACCATATATTTT. It is translated as CASSLREEDTIYF.

V and J are TRBV10-1 and TRBJ2-2, with D hard to call. Per the germline V gene, CDR1 is WNHNN and CDR2 is SYGVQD (reference sequence). V gave up 4 bases and J gave up 5 bases, with 11 bases separating them. The CDR3 is 14 amino acids. The CDR3 DNA follows: TGCGCCAGCAGTGTTAGGGAAAAGACCGGGGAGCTGTTTTTT. This codes for CASSVREKTGELFF.

This chain links TRBV30 with TRBJ1-3; D unclear. Germline CDR1 reads GTSNPN; CDR2 reads SVGIG (reference sequence). Trimming took off 4 bases at V and 0 bases at J, with 7 bases between the two ends. This CDR3 is built from 13 residues. CDR3: CAWKISSGNTIYF. CDR3 DNA sequence: TGTGCCTGGAAGATCTCCTCTGGAAACACCATATATTTT.

The chain couples TRBV5-4 to TRBJ2-6; TRBD1 might be the D (6 bases). Germline V gene sequence: CDR1 SGHNT, CDR2 YYREEE (reference sequence). The CDR3 is 17 amino acids. Trimming left V 4 bases short and J 0 bases short, with 14 bases between. The chain's CDR3 is CASSLDSISSGANVLTF. In DNA form, the CDR3 reads TGTGCCAGCAGCCTGGACAGTATTAGCTCTGGGGCCAACGTCCTGACTTTC.

The J gene is TRBJ2-1, the V gene TRBV24-1, with D possibly being TRBD1 or TRBD2 (5 bases each). Germline CDR1 is KGHDR and CDR2 is SFDVKD. Trimming took off 7 bases at V and 5 bases at J, with 20 bases between the two ends. This CDR3 spans 16 amino acids. The CDR3 DNA reads TGTGCCACCAGGGGTACTCAGATTCCGGGACACAATGAGCAGTTCTTC. Encoded protein: CATRGTQIPGHNEQFF.

The chain links TRBV6-1 to TRBJ1-2; D not resolved. Germline V gene sequence: CDR1 MNHNS, CDR2 SASEGT. The germline V and J ends were trimmed by 3 bases and 5 bases, with 22 bases remaining between them. The CDR3 spans 17 residues. CDR3 sequence reads: CASSDGDTTLTGYGYTF. The CDR3 DNA reads as TGTGCCAGCAGTGATGGAGACACTACCTTAACTGGATATGGCTACACCTTC.

This clone is a singleton in its sample. The chain joins TRBV27 to TRBJ1-5; D might be TRBD1 (5 bases). The CDR3 totals 13 residues. V was cut by 5 bases and J by 5 bases, with 10 bases left in between. Looked up from germline, CDR1 is MNHEY and CDR2 is SMNVEV (reference sequence). This CDR3 is CASSLDRYQPQHF. The CDR3 DNA reads as TGTGCCAGCAGTCTCGACAGATATCAGCCCCAGCATTTT.

The chain joins TRBV6-2 or TRBV6-3 to TRBJ1-1, with D hard to call. CDR1 and CDR2 (germline): MNHEY, SVGEGT. This CDR3 spans 16 amino acids. Trimming removed 2 bases from V and 1 base from J, with 14 bases in between. The CDR3 nucleotides read TGTGCCAGCAGTTACAGTGGGGAGTACAAGAACACTGAAGCTTTCTTT. Residues: CASSYSGEYKNTEAFF.

The V call is TRBV7-2, the J call TRBJ1-2, with D uncertain. Trimming left V 5 bases short and J 8 bases short, with 21 bases between. Looked up from germline, CDR1 is SGHTA and CDR2 is FQGNSA. This CDR3 is 15 amino acids long. The CDR3 spells CASSPEAGPPLGYTF. The CDR3, as DNA: TGTGCCAGCAGCCCCGAGGCCGGGCCACCCCTGGGCTACACCTTC. Full variable domain (remainder filled in from reference TRBV7-2 and TRBJ1-2): GAGVSQSPSNKVTEKGKDVELRCDPISGHTALYWYRQSLGQGLEFLIYFQGNSAPDKSGLPSDRFSAERTGGSVSTLTIQRTQQEDSAVYLCASSPEAGPPLGYTFGSGTRLTVV.

The rearrangement uses TRBV5-1 and TRBJ1-2, with TRBD1 identical over 7 bases. This CDR3 contains 16 residues. The junction had 7 bases not matched to a gene; V was cut back by 0 bases and J by 2 bases. Looked up from germline, CDR1 is SGHRS and CDR2 is YFSETQ. In nucleotides, the CDR3 is TGCGCCAGCAGCTTGGAGGGGGCCGAGACCAACTATGGCTACACCTTC. It yields the protein CASSLEGAETNYGYTF.

This sequence joins TRBV18 and TRBJ2-4; TRBD2 matches 10 bases. The germline V gene has CDR1 KGHSH and CDR2 LQKENI. Unmatched junction bases numbered 16, after V lost 5 bases and J lost 9 bases. CDR3 length: 17 residues. Written as DNA, the CDR3 is TGTGCCAGCTCAAACCGCCGGGGGCTAGCGGGAGAAACCATTCAGTACTTC. This gives the protein CASSNRRGLAGETIQYF. The full variable domain, with the rest looked up from reference TRBV18 and TRBJ2-4, is NAGVMQNPRHLVRRRGQEARLRCSPMKGHSHVYWYRQLPEEGLKFMVYLQKENIIDESGMPKERFSAEFPKEGPSILRIQQVVRGDSAAYFCASSNRRGLAGETIQYFGAGTRLSVL.

V and J are TRBV7-2 and TRBJ2-5; D is unclear. CDR1 is SGHTA, CDR2 FQGNSA, per germline. The ends were cut back, 1 base at V and 0 bases at J, with 9 bases in the middle. This CDR3 contains 15 residues. This CDR3 is CASSLVGLYQETQYF. As DNA, the CDR3 is TGTGCCAGCAGCTTAGTTGGGTTGTACCAAGAGACCCAGTACTTC.

The chain carries TRBV7-3 and TRBJ2-3; 9 bases match TRBD2. V shed 5 bases and J 1 base; nucleotides not matched to a gene: 4. Germline V gene lookup returns CDR1 SGHTA and CDR2 FQGTGA. This CDR3 has 15 amino acids. The CDR3 DNA is TGTGCCAGCAGCCCCCGACTAGCGGGCACAGATACGCAGTATTTT. It translates to CASSPRLAGTDTQYF.

To note about this clone: This same CDR3 is encoded by further DNA sequences in the sample. The gene calls are TRBV7-9 and TRBJ2-7; D is possibly TRBD1 (6 bases). This CDR3 spans 14 amino acids. The germline V gene has CDR1 SEHNR and CDR2 FQNEAQ (reference sequence). The germline V and J ends were trimmed by 4 bases and 4 bases, with 14 bases remaining between them. The CDR3 loop is CASSSRGSGYEQYF. The CDR3 nucleotides read TGTGCCAGCAGCTCCAGGGGTTCCGGGTACGAGCAGTACTTC. Together with reference TRBV7-9 and TRBJ2-7, the CDR3 gives the full variable domain: DTGVSQNPRHKITKRGQNVTFRCDPISEHNRLYWYRQTLGQGPEFLTYFQNEAQLEKSRLLSDRFSAERPKGSFSTLEIQRTEQGDSAMYLCASSSRGSGYEQYFGPGTRLTVT.

The gene calls are TRBV6-2 or TRBV6-3 and TRBJ2-3; TRBD2 agrees at 10 bases. The CDR3 is made up of 16 amino acids. V lost 1 base, J lost 4 bases, and 5 bases stayed unmatched. Germline V CDR1 and CDR2: MNHEY, SVGEGT. DNA for the CDR3: TGTGCCAGCAGTTACTTCAGCGGGGGGGCCCCAGATACGCAGTATTTT. Protein product: CASSYFSGGAPDTQYF.

This chain's CDR3 is CATSDPGTGGEKLFF. For the CDR3, the DNA is TGTGCCACCAGTGACCCCGGGACAGGGGGTGAAAAACTGTTTTTT. V is TRBV24-1 and J is TRBJ1-4, with TRBD1 identical over 11 bases. The germline V gene encodes CDR1 KGHDR and CDR2 SFDVKD. The CDR3 is 15 amino acids. With 4 bases clipped from V and 7 bases from J, the junction kept 4 bases outside the gene matches.

The chain combines TRBV5-4 with TRBJ2-2, with 7 positions matching TRBD1. Germline V lookup: CDR1 SGHNT, CDR2 YYREEE (reference sequence). Trimming at V came to 4 bases and at J to 4 bases, leaving 7 bases not matched to a gene. The CDR3 is 15 residues long. Written as DNA, the CDR3 is TGTGCCAGCAGCCCAGGGACAGTCCGCACCGGGGAGCTGTTTTTT. Protein product: CASSPGTVRTGELFF.